What follows are 32 T cell receptor beta chains derived from one specimen sequenced in a study of PD-1 blockade in classical Hodgkin lymphoma. Sequenced by immunoSEQ multiplex PCR; TCRdb stores in-frame clones only, minus some. The top ten hold 22% of the sample, which has under 15,000 clones, approximately 83% seen once. Each and every patient relapsed after autologous stem cell transplantation, and patients got differing brentuximab vedotin exposure. The material sequenced was peripheral blood mononuclear cells (PBMCs), taken at baseline. All receptors come from a human donor with classical Hodgkin lymphoma.

The V call is TRBV4-1, the J call TRBJ1-5; D unclear. V lost 0 bases, J lost 8 bases, and 11 bases lay in between. Germline-derived CDR1 and CDR2 are MGHRA and YSYEKL. This CDR3 region has 14 residues. The CDR3 reads CASSQEGRREPQHF. CDR3 in DNA: TGCGCCAGCAGCCAAGAAGGACGACGTGAGCCCCAGCATTTT.

The genes are TRBV27 and TRBJ2-5, with 8 positions matching TRBD2. CDR1 and CDR2 (germline): MNHEY, SMNVEV (reference sequence). V lost 3 bases and J lost 6; bases outside the gene matches: 6. The CDR3 is 14 residues long. CDR3: CASSFGLAEKTQYF. In nucleotides, the CDR3 is TGTGCCAGCAGTTTTGGACTAGCTGAGAAGACCCAGTACTTC.

The chain recombines TRBV19 with TRBJ2-3; TRBD2 agrees at 8 bases. V lost 5 bases, J lost 6 bases, and 7 bases stayed unmatched. CDR3 length: 14 residues. CDR1 LNHDA and CDR2 SQIVND come from the germline V gene (reference sequence). Here the CDR3 DNA reads TGTGCCAGTAGTCGGCTAGCGGGCGCCGATACGCAGTATTTT. Encoded protein: CASSRLAGADTQYF.

V usage is TRBV2 and J usage is TRBJ1-1, with D unclear. From germline, CDR1 is SNHLY and CDR2 FYNNEI. This CDR3 region has 13 residues. V was trimmed by 6 bases and J by 5 bases, leaving 13 bases between them. The CDR3 sequence is CASSDPLGTEAFF. The DNA for the CDR3 is TGTGCCAGCAGCGATCCTTTGGGAACTGAAGCTTTCTTT.

The rearrangement joins TRBV19 to TRBJ1-5, with D possibly matching TRBD1 (5 bases). Germline V gene sequence: CDR1 LNHDA, CDR2 SQIVND (reference sequence). This CDR3 contains 15 residues. Trimming pared 4 bases from V and 6 bases from J, leaving 16 bases between. The CDR3, as DNA: TGTGCCAGTAGTAACAGACAGACAGCGGTTCAGCCCCAGCATTTT. This sequence encodes CASSNRQTAVQPQHF.

V gene TRBV13 combines with J gene TRBJ1-1, with unresolved D. V shed 6 bases and J shed 0 bases, with 5 bases lying between them. The CDR3 loop spans 12 amino acids. The germline V gene has CDR1 PRHDT and CDR2 FYEKMQ (reference sequence). CDR3 nucleotides: TGTGCCAGCAGAGCTGTGAACACTGAAGCTTTCTTT. It specifies CASRAVNTEAFF.

V and J are TRBV19 and TRBJ1-2, with 8 bases fitting TRBD1. Per the germline V gene, CDR1 is LNHDA and CDR2 is SQIVND (reference sequence). After removal of 2 bases from V and 8 bases from J, the junction contained 4 bases not matched to a gene. The CDR3 runs to 13 residues. The CDR3 sequence is CASSIQGASGYTF. The CDR3 region has the DNA TGTGCCAGTAGTATACAGGGGGCATCGGGCTACACCTTC. Complete variable domain (other parts from reference TRBV19 and TRBJ1-2): DGGITQSPKYLFRKEGQNVTLSCEQNLNHDAMYWYRQDPGQGLRLIYYSQIVNDFQKGDIAEGYSVSREKKESFPLTVTSAQKNPTAFYLCASSIQGASGYTFGSGTRLTVV.

This rearrangement joins TRBV28 to TRBJ1-1, with 7 positions matching TRBD1. V shed 5 bases, J shed 3 bases, and the junction held 3 bases outside the gene matches. Germline V CDR1 and CDR2: MDHEN, SYDVKM. The CDR3 runs to 13 residues. CDR3 sequence reads: CASSGDSYTEAFF. DNA for the CDR3: TGTGCCAGCAGTGGGGACAGCTACACTGAAGCTTTCTTT.

V and J are TRBV18 and TRBJ2-4; a weak D match, TRBD2 (5 bases). Germline CDR1 reads KGHSH; CDR2 reads LQKENI. Deletions cut 1 base from V and 0 bases from J, with 10 bases between. The CDR3 length is 16 residues. The chain's CDR3 is CASSPLPEGAKNIQYF. The DNA for the CDR3 is TGTGCCAGCTCACCACTGCCAGAGGGAGCCAAAAACATTCAGTACTTC.

V gene TRBV12-5 combines with J gene TRBJ2-2, with TRBD2 identical over 14 bases. Germline V gives CDR1 LGHNT, CDR2 FRNRAP. Trimming took 1 base from V and 6 from J; bases not matched to a gene: 4. The CDR3 runs 17 residues. CDR3 in DNA: TGTGCTAGTGGTTTGGGACTAGCGGGGGGGCAAGCCGGGGAGCTGTTTTTT. Its protein is CASGLGLAGGQAGELFF.

The sample holds one count of this clone. The rearrangement uses TRBV27 and TRBJ2-1; 9 nucleotides line up with TRBD1. The ends lost 6 bases at V and 7 bases at J; junction bases unmatched: 10. The CDR3 totals 15 residues. Germline V gene data show CDR1 as MNHEY and CDR2 as SMNVEV (reference sequence). CDR3 sequence reads: CASRYTGGFGNEQFF. The CDR3 DNA reads TGTGCCAGCAGGTATACAGGGGGCTTTGGGAATGAGCAGTTCTTC.

The chain joins TRBV5-8 to TRBJ1-1; D not resolved. Germline V CDR1 and CDR2: SGHTS, YDEGEE. The CDR3 extends over 13 amino acids. Trimming removed 5 bases at V and 5 bases at J, with 13 bases between. This chain's CDR3 is CASSLGFTTEAFF. CDR3 in DNA: TGTGCCAGCAGTTTAGGGTTTACTACTGAAGCTTTCTTT.

This chain links TRBV4-3 with TRBJ2-7; D ambiguous. Germline V gene lookup returns CDR1 LGHNA and CDR2 YSLEER. There are 14 residues in the CDR3. Trimming stripped 0 bases from V and 7 bases from J, with 13 bases between. The CDR3 reads CASSQDNGLGEQYF. The CDR3 nucleotides read TGCGCCAGCAGCCAAGACAACGGGCTGGGGGAGCAGTACTTC.

The gene calls are TRBV7-9 and TRBJ1-1; possibly TRBD1 for D (5 bases). The ends were cut back, 8 bases at V and 0 bases at J, with 16 bases in the middle. This CDR3 contains 15 residues. Germline V lookup: CDR1 SEHNR, CDR2 FQNEAQ (reference sequence). The CDR3 region is CASPHPGRMNTEAFF. Written as DNA, the CDR3 is TGTGCCAGCCCACATCCGGGACGGATGAACACTGAAGCTTTCTTT.

The V gene is TRBV9, the J gene TRBJ2-2; tentatively, D is TRBD1 (6 bases). V lost 0 bases and J lost 4, with 10 bases in between. Germline assignment: CDR1 SGDLS and CDR2 YYNGEE. The CDR3 is made up of 15 amino acids. The chain's CDR3 is CASSVEGHFTGELFF. The CDR3 nucleotides read TGTGCCAGCAGCGTAGAGGGACACTTCACCGGGGAGCTGTTTTTT.

The chain carries TRBV19 and TRBJ1-6; the D is unclear. Germline V lookup: CDR1 LNHDA, CDR2 SQIVND (reference sequence). With 11 bases removed from V and 8 bases from J, the gap between germline ends came to 16 bases. The CDR3 runs to 13 residues. The chain's CDR3 is CAVGRTLYSPLHF. As DNA, the CDR3 is TGTGCCGTAGGCCGGACTTTATATTCACCCCTCCACTTT.

This clone has just one count. The chain uses TRBV7-9 and TRBJ2-3; D gene ambiguous. Germline V lookup: CDR1 SEHNR, CDR2 FQNEAQ (reference sequence). CDR3 length: 16 amino acids. Trimming left V 7 bases short and J 4 bases short, with 21 bases between. The CDR3: CASTFQPLQVADTQYF. DNA of the CDR3: TGTGCCAGCACCTTTCAGCCCCTGCAAGTAGCAGATACGCAGTATTTT.

V and J are TRBV9 and TRBJ2-7; 7 bases fit TRBD1. J lost 4 bases, V lost 4 bases, and 11 bases had no gene match. In germline, CDR1 is SGDLS, CDR2 YYNGEE. CDR3 length: 15 amino acids. CDR3 region: CASSSGQPPIYEQYF. The CDR3 bases are TGTGCCAGCAGCTCGGGACAGCCTCCGATTTACGAGCAGTACTTC.

This sequence joins TRBV7-9 and TRBJ1-2, with D unclear. From germline, CDR1 is SEHNR and CDR2 FQNEAQ (reference sequence). There are 15 residues in the CDR3. The ends were cut back, 1 base at V and 4 bases at J, with 13 bases in the middle. The CDR3 region is CASSLGGWGVYGYTF. The DNA for the CDR3 is TGTGCCAGCAGCTTAGGAGGTTGGGGTGTCTATGGCTACACCTTC.

The CDR3 DNA sequence: TGTGCCATCAGTGAGTCGGGACACTCAAATTCACCCCTCCACTTT. It yields the protein CAISESGHSNSPLHF. The V gene is TRBV10-3, the J gene TRBJ1-6; maybe TRBD1 (6 bases). CDR1 is ENHRY and CDR2 is SYGVKD in the germline V gene. V lost 0 bases and J 7 bases, leaving 10 bases between the germline ends. This CDR3 is 15 amino acids long.

The chain joins TRBV6-6 to TRBJ2-3; D possibly corresponds to TRBD1 (5 bases). Trimming left V 2 bases short and J 0 bases short, with 6 bases between. The germline CDR1 and CDR2 sequences are MNHNY and SVGAGI (reference sequence). The CDR3 length is 14 residues. The chain's CDR3 is CASSYGASTDTQYF. For the CDR3, the DNA is TGTGCCAGCAGTTACGGGGCCAGCACAGATACGCAGTATTTT.

CDR3 in amino acids: CASSIGSERGNIQYF. For the CDR3, the DNA is TGTGCCAGTAGTATTGGGTCAGAGAGGGGCAACATTCAGTACTTC. The chain carries TRBV19 and TRBJ2-4; D is perhaps TRBD1 or TRBD2 (5 bases each). Trimming cost V 3 bases and J 7 bases, with 16 bases left between them. The CDR3 runs to 15 residues. CDR1 and CDR2 (germline): LNHDA, SQIVND (reference sequence).

The CDR3 sequence: CASNRPRDRAQETQYF. In DNA, the CDR3 is TGTGCCAGCAATAGACCTCGGGACAGAGCCCAAGAGACCCAGTACTTC. The chain joins TRBV6-6 to TRBJ2-5; 7 bases fit TRBD1. The germline V gene encodes CDR1 MNHNY and CDR2 SVGAGI (reference sequence). V was pared by 7 bases and J by 1 base, with 12 bases of the junction left unmatched. CDR3 length: 16 residues.

The chain has TRBV10-3 and TRBJ2-7; 9 bases align to TRBD2. The ends lost 0 bases at V and 4 bases at J; junction bases unmatched: 10. CDR1 ENHRY and CDR2 SYGVKD come from the germline V gene. The CDR3 is made up of 17 amino acids. The CDR3: CAISESIWDSGGYEQYF. CDR3 nucleotide sequence: TGTGCCATCAGTGAGTCGATCTGGGACAGCGGGGGGTACGAGCAGTACTTC.

The rearrangement links TRBV10-2 to TRBJ2-2; D possibly matches TRBD1 or TRBD2 (5 bases each). The CDR3 extends over 14 amino acids. V lost 5 bases to trimming and J lost 5 bases, with 12 bases between them. Germline V gene lookup returns CDR1 WSHSY and CDR2 SAAADI. The CDR3 coding sequence is TGCGCCAGCAGTCATCCGGGACCTACCGGGGAGCTGTTTTTT. Translated, it gives CASSHPGPTGELFF.

J is TRBJ2-3 and V is TRBV6-5; 10 bases align to TRBD2. V lost 0 bases and J lost 6; bases outside the gene matches: 3. CDR3 length: 15 amino acids. Germline V gene lookup returns CDR1 MNHEY and CDR2 SVGAGI. The CDR3 here is CASSYSLAGADTQYF. The CDR3 coding sequence is TGTGCCAGCAGTTACTCGCTAGCGGGGGCGGATACGCAGTATTTT.

This chain links TRBV2 with TRBJ1-3; TRBD1 is a possible D gene (5 bases). This CDR3 has 13 amino acids. Germline CDR1 is SNHLY and CDR2 is FYNNEI. The V and J ends lost 7 bases and 2 bases respectively, with 9 bases between them. The CDR3: CASMGGTGNTIYF. As DNA, the CDR3 is TGTGCCAGCATGGGGGGAACTGGAAACACCATATATTTT.

V and J are TRBV5-1 and TRBJ2-5; TRBD1 aligns across 8 bases. Trimming took 0 bases from V and 0 from J; bases not matched to a gene: 10. The CDR3 sequence is 18 residues long. Looked up from germline, CDR1 is SGHRS and CDR2 is YFSETQ. The CDR3 loop is CASSLEPGGSPNQETQYF. The DNA of the CDR3 is TGCGCCAGCAGCTTGGAGCCAGGGGGCTCCCCAAACCAAGAGACCCAGTACTTC.

Regarding this clone: Relative to the germline gene, one junction end is altered; a read error may explain this. This chain joins TRBV6-6 and TRBJ1-5; D might be TRBD1 (6 bases). The germline CDR1 and CDR2 sequences are MNHNY and SVGAGI (reference sequence). This CDR3 is built from 13 residues. The CDR3 region is CASTYRGNQPQHF. As DNA, the CDR3 is TGTGCCAGCACTTACAGGGGCAATCAGCCCCAGCATTTT.

About this clone: Germline and junction disagree at one end, which may indicate a read error. The chain carries TRBV7-7 and TRBJ2-1; TRBD1 is a possible D gene (6 bases). CDR3 length: 15 residues. Looked up from germline, CDR1 is SSHAT and CDR2 is FNYEAQ (reference sequence). This CDR3 reads CASSLGGQSGHEQFF. For the CDR3, the DNA is TGTGCTAGCAGCTTAGGGGGTCAGAGTGGGCATGAGCAGTTCTTC.

The chain joins TRBV18 to TRBJ2-7, with 9 bases matching TRBD1. V trimming: 3 bases; J trimming: 2 bases; junction bases outside the gene matches: 2. Germline lookup yields CDR1 KGHSH and CDR2 LQKENI. This CDR3 comprises 14 residues. The CDR3 bases are TGTGCCAGCTCACCCAGACAGGGGGCCTACGAGCAGTACTTC. Residues: CASSPRQGAYEQYF.

The CDR3 loop is CASSLAGADMNTEAFF. In DNA, the CDR3 is TGTGCCAGCAGCTTAGCGGGGGCAGACATGAACACTGAAGCTTTCTTT. The chain has TRBV7-9 and TRBJ1-1; a weak D match, TRBD1 (6 bases). CDR1 SEHNR and CDR2 FQNEAQ come from the germline V gene (reference sequence). V lost 0 bases and J lost 0, with 11 bases in between. CDR3 length equals 16 residues.